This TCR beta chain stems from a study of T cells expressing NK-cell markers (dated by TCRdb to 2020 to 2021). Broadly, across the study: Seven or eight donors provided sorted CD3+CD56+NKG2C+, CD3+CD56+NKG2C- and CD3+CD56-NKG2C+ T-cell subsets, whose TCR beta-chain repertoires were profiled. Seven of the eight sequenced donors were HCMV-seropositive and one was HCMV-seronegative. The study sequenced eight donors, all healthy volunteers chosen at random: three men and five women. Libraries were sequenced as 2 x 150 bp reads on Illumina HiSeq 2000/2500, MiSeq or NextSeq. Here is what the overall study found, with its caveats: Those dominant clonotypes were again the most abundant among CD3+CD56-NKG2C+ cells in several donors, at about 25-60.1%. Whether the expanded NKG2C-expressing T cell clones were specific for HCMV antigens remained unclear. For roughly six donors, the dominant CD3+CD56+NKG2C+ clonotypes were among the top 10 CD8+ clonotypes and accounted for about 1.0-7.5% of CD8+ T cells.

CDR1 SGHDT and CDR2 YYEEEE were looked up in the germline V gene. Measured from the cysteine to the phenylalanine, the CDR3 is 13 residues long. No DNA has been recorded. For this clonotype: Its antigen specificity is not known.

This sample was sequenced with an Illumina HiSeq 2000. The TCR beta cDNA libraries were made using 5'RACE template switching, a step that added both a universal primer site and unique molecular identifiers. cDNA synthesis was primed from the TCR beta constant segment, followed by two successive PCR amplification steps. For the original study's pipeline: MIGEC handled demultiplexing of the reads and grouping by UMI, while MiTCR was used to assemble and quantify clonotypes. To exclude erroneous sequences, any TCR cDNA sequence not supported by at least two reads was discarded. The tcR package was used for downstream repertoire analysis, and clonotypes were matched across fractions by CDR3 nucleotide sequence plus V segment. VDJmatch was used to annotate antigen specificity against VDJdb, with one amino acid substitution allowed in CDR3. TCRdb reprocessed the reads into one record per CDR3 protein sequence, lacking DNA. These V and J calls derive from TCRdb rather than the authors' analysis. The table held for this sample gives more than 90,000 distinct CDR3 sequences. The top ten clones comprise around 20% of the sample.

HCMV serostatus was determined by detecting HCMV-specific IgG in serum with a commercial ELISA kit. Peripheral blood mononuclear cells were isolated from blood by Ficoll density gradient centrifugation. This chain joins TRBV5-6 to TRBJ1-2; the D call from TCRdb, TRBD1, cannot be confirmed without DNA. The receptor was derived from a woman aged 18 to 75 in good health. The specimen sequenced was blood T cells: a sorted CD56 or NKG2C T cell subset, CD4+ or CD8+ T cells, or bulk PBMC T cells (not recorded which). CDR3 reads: CASTQFTGSGYTF.